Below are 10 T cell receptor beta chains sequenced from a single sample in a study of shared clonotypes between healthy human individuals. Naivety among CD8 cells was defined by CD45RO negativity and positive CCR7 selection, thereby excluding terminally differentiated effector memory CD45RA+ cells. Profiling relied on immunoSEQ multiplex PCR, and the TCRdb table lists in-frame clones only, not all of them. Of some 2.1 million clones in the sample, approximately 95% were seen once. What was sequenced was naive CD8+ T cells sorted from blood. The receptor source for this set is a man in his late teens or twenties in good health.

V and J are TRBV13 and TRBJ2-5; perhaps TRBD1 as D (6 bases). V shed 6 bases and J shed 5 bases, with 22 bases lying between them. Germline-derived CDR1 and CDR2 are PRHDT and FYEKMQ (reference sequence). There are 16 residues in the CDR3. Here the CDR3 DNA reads TGTGCCAGCAGTTCCGCCGGGACATCCTACGAGGAGACCCAGTACTTC. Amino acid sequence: CASSSAGTSYEETQYF.

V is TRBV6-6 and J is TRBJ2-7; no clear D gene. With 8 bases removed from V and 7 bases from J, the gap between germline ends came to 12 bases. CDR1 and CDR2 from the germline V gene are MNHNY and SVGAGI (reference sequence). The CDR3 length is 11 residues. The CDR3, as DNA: TGTGCCAGCGGGTTTTTAGAAGAGCAGTACTTC. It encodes CASGFLEEQYF.

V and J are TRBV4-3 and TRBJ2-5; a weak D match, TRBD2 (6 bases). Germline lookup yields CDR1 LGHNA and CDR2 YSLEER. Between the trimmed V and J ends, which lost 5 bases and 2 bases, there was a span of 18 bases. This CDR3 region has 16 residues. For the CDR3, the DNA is TGCGCCAGCAGCGATGGGTACTCGGGAGAGCAAGAGACCCAGTACTTC. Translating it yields CASSDGYSGEQETQYF.

The CDR3 DNA is TGTGCCAGCAGTGAAAAGGGAAGCTGGAGCTCCTACAATGAGCAGTTCTTC. Its translation: CASSEKGSWSSYNEQFF. The chain has TRBV6-1 and TRBJ2-1, with D unresolved. The germline V and J ends were trimmed by 2 bases and 0 bases, with 14 bases remaining between them. The CDR3 covers 17 residues. Germline V gene data show CDR1 as MNHNS and CDR2 as SASEGT.

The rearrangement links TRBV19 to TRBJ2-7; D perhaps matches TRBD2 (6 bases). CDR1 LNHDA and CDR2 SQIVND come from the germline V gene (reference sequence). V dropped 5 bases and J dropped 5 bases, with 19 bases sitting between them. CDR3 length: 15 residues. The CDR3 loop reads CASSPARGFGHEQYF. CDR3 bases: TGTGCCAGTAGTCCCGCGCGGGGATTCGGGCACGAGCAGTACTTC.

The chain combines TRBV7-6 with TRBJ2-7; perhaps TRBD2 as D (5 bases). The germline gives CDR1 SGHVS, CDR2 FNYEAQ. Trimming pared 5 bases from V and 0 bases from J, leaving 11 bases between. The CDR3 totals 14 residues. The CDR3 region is CASSAAASSYEQYF. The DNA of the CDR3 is TGTGCCAGCAGCGCAGCGGCAAGCTCCTACGAGCAGTACTTC.

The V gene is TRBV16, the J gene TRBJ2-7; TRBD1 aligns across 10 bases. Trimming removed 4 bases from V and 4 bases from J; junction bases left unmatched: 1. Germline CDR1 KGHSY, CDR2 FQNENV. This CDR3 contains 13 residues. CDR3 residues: CASSPGQGYEQYF. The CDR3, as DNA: TGTGCCAGCAGCCCGGGACAGGGGTACGAGCAGTACTTC.

In DNA form, the CDR3 reads TGTGCCAGTAGTATGGCGGGAGGGGTCCTGGAGACCCAGTACTTC. Amino acid sequence: CASSMAGGVLETQYF. The chain couples TRBV19 to TRBJ2-5; 9 positions match TRBD2. Trimming at V came to 3 bases and at J to 5 bases, leaving 7 bases not matched to a gene. Germline V CDR1 and CDR2: LNHDA, SQIVND (reference sequence). This CDR3 contains 15 residues.

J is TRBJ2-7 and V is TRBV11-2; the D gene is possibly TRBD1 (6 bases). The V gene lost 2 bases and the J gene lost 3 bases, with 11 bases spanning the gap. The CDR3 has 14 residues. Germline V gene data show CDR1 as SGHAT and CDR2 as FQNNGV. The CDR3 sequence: CASSLTGPYYEQYF. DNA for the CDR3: TGTGCCAGCAGCTTAACAGGGCCCTACTACGAGCAGTACTTC.

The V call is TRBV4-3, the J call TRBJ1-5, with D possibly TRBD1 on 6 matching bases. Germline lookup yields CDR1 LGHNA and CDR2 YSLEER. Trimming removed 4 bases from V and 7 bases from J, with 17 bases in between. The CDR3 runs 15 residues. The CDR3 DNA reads TGCGCCAGCAGCCTCTTCAGGGGTGAAGGACAGCCCCAGCATTTT. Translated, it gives CASSLFRGEGQPQHF.